This T cell receptor (beta chain) was recovered during a study of CD8+ T cells in alopecia areata. Extraction and reverse transcription of RNA yielded cDNA as the sequencing template. Profiled with immunoSEQ multiplex PCR; TCRdb holds only in-frame clones, not every one. The profile covers about 2,700 clones, none occurring a single time. This clone was detected many times. The listed genes are named as in mouse. The read ends 4 residues early relative to the CDR3; the germline J gene fills the gap. The CDR3 length is 12 residues. Germline V CDR1 and CDR2: NSQYPW, LRSPGD (reference sequence). Sequencing was performed on lesional skin. The chain combines TRBV1 with TRBJ2-5, with D possibly matching TRBD2 (6 bases). The clonotype comes from a C3H/HeJ mouse with alopecia areata. Strain MHC haplotype: H2-k. The CDR3 loop is CTCSAGGDTQYF. Partial CDR3 DNA: TGCACCTGCAGTGCTGGGGGAGAC.